Reported below is one TCR beta chain. RNA transcripts were the source from which TCR beta CDR3 regions were amplified. The workflow started with a first-round RT-PCR run with HTBI primers and then moved on to a second-round multiplex PCR. MiXCR was run by TCRdb on the multiplex PCR reads, yielding one entry per CDR3 protein. The table records fewer than 350,000 distinct CDR3 sequences, 17% of them present only once. This CDR3 is built from 14 residues. Losses at the gene ends were 0 bases for V and 7 bases for J; bases not matched to a gene: 4. CDR1 is SGHRS and CDR2 is YFSETQ in the germline V gene. The data were taken from a study of Graves' ophthalmopathy and Graves' hyperthyroidism.

This chain joins TRBV5-1 and TRBJ1-2; 9 bases are shared with TRBD1. The sequence was collected from an adult man with Graves' ophthalmopathy. What was sequenced was peripheral blood. The CDR3 here is CASSLDGTGSGYTF. The CDR3, as DNA: TGCGCCAGCAGCTTGGATGGGACAGGGTCTGGCTACACCTTC.